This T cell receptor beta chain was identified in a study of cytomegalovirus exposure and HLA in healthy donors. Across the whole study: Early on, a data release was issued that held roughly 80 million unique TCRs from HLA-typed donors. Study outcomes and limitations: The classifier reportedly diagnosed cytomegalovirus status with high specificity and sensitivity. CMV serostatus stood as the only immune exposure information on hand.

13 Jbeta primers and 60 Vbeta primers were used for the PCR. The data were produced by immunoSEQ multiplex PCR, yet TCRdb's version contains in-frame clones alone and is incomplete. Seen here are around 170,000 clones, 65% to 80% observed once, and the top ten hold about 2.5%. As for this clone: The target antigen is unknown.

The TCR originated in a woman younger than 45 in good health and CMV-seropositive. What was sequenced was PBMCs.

This CDR3 is CASSTGGIGEKLFF. The CDR3 bases are TGTGCCAGCAGTACAGGGGGCATTGGGGAAAAACTGTTTTTT. The V call is TRBV5-6, the J call TRBJ1-4; 9 bases fit TRBD1. The junction had 7 bases not matched to a gene; V was cut back by 5 bases and J by 8 bases. There are 14 residues in the CDR3. Germline V gene sequence: CDR1 SGHDT, CDR2 YYEEEE. Full variable domain (remainder filled in from reference TRBV5-6 and TRBJ1-4): DAGVTQSPTHLIKTRGQQVTLRCSPKSGHDTVSWYQQALGQGPQFIFQYYEEEERQRGNFPDRFSGHQFPNYSSELNVNALLLGDSALYLCASSTGGIGEKLFFGSGTQLSVL.